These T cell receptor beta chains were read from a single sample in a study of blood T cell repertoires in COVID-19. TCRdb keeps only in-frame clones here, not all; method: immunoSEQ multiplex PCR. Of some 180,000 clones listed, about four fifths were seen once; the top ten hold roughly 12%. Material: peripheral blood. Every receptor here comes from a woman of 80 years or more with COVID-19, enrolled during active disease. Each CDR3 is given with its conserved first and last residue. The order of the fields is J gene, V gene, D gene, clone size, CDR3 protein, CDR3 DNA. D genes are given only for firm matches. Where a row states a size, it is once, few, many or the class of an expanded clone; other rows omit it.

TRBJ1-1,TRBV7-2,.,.,CASSAISSAVNTEAFF,TGTGCCAGCAGCGCTATCTCGTCGGCGGTGAACACTGAAGCTTTCTTT
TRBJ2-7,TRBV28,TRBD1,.,CASSFYGDSGIYEQYF,TGTGCCAGCAGTTTTTACGGGGACAGTGGGATCTACGAGCAGTACTTC
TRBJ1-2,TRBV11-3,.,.,CASSLDSYGYTF,TGTGCCAGCAGCTTAGACAGCTATGGCTACACCTTC
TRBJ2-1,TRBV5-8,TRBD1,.,CASSLGRGPGSYNEQFF,TGTGCCAGCAGCTTGGGTAGGGGGCCGGGCTCCTACAATGAGCAGTTCTTC
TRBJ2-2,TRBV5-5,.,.,CASSLATLPETGELFF,TGTGCCAGCAGCTTGGCGACTCTACCTGAAACCGGGGAGCTGTTTTTT
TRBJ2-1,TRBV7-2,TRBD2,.,CASSLYEREEAEQFF,TGTGCCAGCAGCTTATACGAGCGGGAGGAGGCTGAGCAGTTCTTC
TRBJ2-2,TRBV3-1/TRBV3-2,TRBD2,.,CASSQAAGAGELFF,TGTGCCAGCAGCCAGGCAGCGGGGGCCGGGGAGCTGTTTTTT
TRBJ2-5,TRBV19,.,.,CASSPEYQETQYF,TGTGCCAGTAGCCCCGAGTACCAAGAGACCCAGTACTTC
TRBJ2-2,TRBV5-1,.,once,CASSLAPTGELFF,TGCGCCAGCAGCTTGGCCCCGACAGGGGAGCTGTTTTTT
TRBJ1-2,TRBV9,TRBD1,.,CASSVGTGAYGYTF,TGTGCCAGCAGCGTAGGGACAGGGGCCTATGGCTACACCTTC